This T cell receptor beta chain was documented in a study of T cells in Graves' hyperthyroidism and ophthalmopathy. This clonotype was detected ten times or more. The CDR3 runs 14 residues. The germline V gene encodes CDR1 SGHDN and CDR2 FVKESK. Trimming cost V 5 bases and J 6 bases, with 13 bases left between them. It was RNA transcripts that yielded the amplified TCR beta CDR3 regions. During a first-round RT-PCR of the TCR CDR3, the HTBI primer set was used. TCRdb reprocessed the multiplex PCR reads via MiXCR and lists one record per CDR3 protein. Of nearly 600,000 distinct CDR3 sequences listed, approximately 14% are singletons.

The sequence came from a woman aged 25-40 years with Graves' hyperthyroidism that later progressed to Graves' ophthalmopathy. Sample: blood. V gene TRBV14 combines with J gene TRBJ2-2; D may correspond to TRBD1 or TRBD2 (5 bases each). The CDR3 region has the DNA TGTGCCAGCAGCGAGGGGATAGTGGCCGGGGAGCTGTTTTTT. This encodes CASSEGIVAGELFF.